These 27 T cell receptor beta chains originate from one sample sequenced in a study of blood T cell repertoires in COVID-19. Sequencing was performed with immunoSEQ multiplex PCR; in TCRdb, only in-frame clones are kept and a portion is missing. Of some 87,000 clones listed, around four fifths are singletons. The sequencing sample was made of peripheral blood. These receptors were obtained from a woman aged 70-85 years with active or convalescent COVID-19.

V is TRBV7-2 and J is TRBJ2-7; a possible D gene is TRBD2 (5 bases). Trimming stripped 6 bases from V and 7 bases from J, with 13 bases between. CDR3 length: 12 amino acids. From germline, CDR1 is SGHTA and CDR2 FQGNSA. The CDR3 loop reads CASSSPPGEQYF. CDR3 DNA sequence: TGTGCCAGCAGTTCCCCGCCGGGGGAGCAGTACTTC.

The chain has TRBV5-1 and TRBJ2-7, with 7 bases aligning to TRBD1. This CDR3 comprises 14 residues. V trimming: 0 bases; J trimming: 4 bases; junction bases outside the gene matches: 4. In germline, CDR1 is SGHRS, CDR2 YFSETQ. The CDR3 loop reads CASSLEGQTYEQYF. CDR3 sequence (DNA): TGCGCCAGCAGCTTGGAGGGACAGACTTACGAGCAGTACTTC.

The CDR3 DNA reads TGTGCCAGCAGTTTATCAACAGGGGCTACTGGGGAGCTGTTTTTT. Its protein product is CASSLSTGATGELFF. The chain employs TRBV27 and TRBJ2-2, with TRBD1 matching over 7 bases. This CDR3 contains 15 residues. The J segment lost 8 bases and the V segment lost 0 bases, leaving 6 bases of the junction unmatched. CDR1 and CDR2 from the germline V gene are MNHEY and SMNVEV (reference sequence).

This clone was recorded only once. The CDR3 sequence: CASSIRFAGELFF. CDR3 DNA sequence: TGTGCCAGTAGTATTCGGTTCGCCGGGGAGCTGTTTTTT. V and J are TRBV19 and TRBJ2-2; D is unresolved. V lost 3 bases and J lost 6, with 8 bases in between. CDR3 size: 13 residues. Germline V CDR1 and CDR2: LNHDA, SQIVND (reference sequence).

The table lists this clone with a count of one. The CDR3 bases are TGTGCCAGTAGCGCGGCAGGGGGAATGGGCACTGAAGCTTTCTTT. Translation gives CASSAAGGMGTEAFF. The J gene is TRBJ1-1, the V gene TRBV19, with 7 bases aligning to TRBD1. The CDR3 is 15 amino acids. The trim removed 6 bases at V and 4 bases at J, leaving 11 bases unmatched. Germline CDR1 is LNHDA and CDR2 is SQIVND (reference sequence).

The rearrangement uses TRBV14 and TRBJ2-1; TRBD1 agrees at 9 bases. The J segment lost 4 bases and the V segment lost 4 bases, leaving 2 bases of the junction unmatched. From germline, CDR1 is SGHDN and CDR2 FVKESK. The CDR3 consists of 14 residues. Here the CDR3 DNA reads TGTGCCAGCAGCCGGGACAGGGTGTACAATGAGCAGTTCTTC. This codes for CASSRDRVYNEQFF.

CDR3 sequence: CASSFEIPQRGGQETQYF. The DNA of the CDR3 is TGTGCCAGCAGTTTTGAAATTCCTCAGCGGGGGGGACAAGAGACCCAGTACTTC. The chain couples TRBV28 to TRBJ2-5; TRBD2 matches at 10 bases. The CDR3 contains 18 residues. Trimming cost V 3 bases and J 2 bases; bases outside gene matches: 12. The V gene's germline CDR1 is MDHEN and CDR2 SYDVKM.

This chain links TRBV10-2 with TRBJ2-3; 13 bases map to TRBD2. Trimming cost V 7 bases and J 1 base; bases outside gene matches: 5. Germline V CDR1 and CDR2: WSHSY, SAAADI. CDR3 length: 16 residues. The CDR3 DNA reads TGCGCCAGCACCCCGGGACTAGCGGGGCGCACAGATACGCAGTATTTT. Its protein is CASTPGLAGRTDTQYF.

This CDR3 reads CASSSSGGPNEQYF. As DNA, the CDR3 is TGTGCCAGCAGCTCCTCGGGGGGGCCCAACGAGCAGTACTTC. The chain recombines TRBV5-4 with TRBJ2-7; TRBD2 aligns across 8 bases. CDR1 SGHNT and CDR2 YYREEE come from the germline V gene (reference sequence). After removal of 3 bases from V and 5 bases from J, the junction contained 7 bases not matched to a gene. This CDR3 has 14 amino acids. Drawing the rest from reference TRBV5-4 and TRBJ2-7, the complete variable domain is ETGVTQSPTHLIKTRGQQVTLRCSSQSGHNTVSWYQQALGQGPQFIFQYYREEENGRGNFPPRFSGLQFPNYSSELNVNALELDDSALYLCASSSSGGPNEQYFGPGTRLTVT.

The V call is TRBV5-4, the J call TRBJ2-4; 10 nucleotides match TRBD2. Unmatched junction bases numbered 3, after V lost 3 bases and J lost 3 bases. CDR3 length: 15 amino acids. Germline lookup yields CDR1 SGHNT and CDR2 YYREEE (reference sequence). CDR3 region: CASSSERGGKNIQYF. CDR3 coding DNA: TGTGCCAGCAGCTCGGAGCGGGGGGGCAAAAACATTCAGTACTTC.

CDR3: CAISLQANTEAFF. CDR3 coding DNA: TGTGCCATCAGCCTGCAGGCAAACACTGAAGCTTTCTTT. The chain joins TRBV10-3 to TRBJ1-1; D is uncertain. CDR3 size: 13 residues. V was shortened by 6 bases and J by 2 bases, with 10 bases between the two germline ends. Germline V gene data show CDR1 as ENHRY and CDR2 as SYGVKD.

This clone was counted a few times. J is TRBJ2-7 and V is TRBV9, with 11 bases lining up with TRBD1. The germline gives CDR1 SGDLS, CDR2 YYNGEE. Trimming at V came to 4 bases and at J to 8 bases, leaving 2 bases not matched to a gene. The CDR3 loop spans 12 amino acids. The chain's CDR3 is CASSQDRGQQYF. CDR3 in DNA: TGTGCCAGCAGCCAGGACAGGGGGCAGCAGTACTTC. The full variable domain, completed using reference TRBV9 and TRBJ2-7, is DSGVTQTPKHLITATGQRVTLRCSPRSGDLSVYWYQQSLDQGLQFLIQYYNGEERAKGNILERFSAQQFPDLHSELNLSSLELGDSALYFCASSQDRGQQYFGPGTRLTVT.

This clone has a single count. The chain is built from TRBV5-1 and TRBJ2-1, with D possibly TRBD2 on 5 matching bases. Trimming took 2 bases from V and 4 from J, leaving 13 bases between them. In germline, CDR1 is SGHRS, CDR2 YFSETQ. The CDR3 extends over 15 amino acids. CDR3 loop: CASSLTSPPYNEQFF. CDR3 in DNA: TGCGCCAGCAGCTTAACTAGTCCGCCTTACAATGAGCAGTTCTTC.

The sample holds one count of this clone. The chain is built from TRBV19 and TRBJ2-7, with TRBD1 identical over 9 bases. CDR1 and CDR2 from the germline V gene are LNHDA and SQIVND (reference sequence). The CDR3 spans 16 residues. Germline trimming cut 4 bases from V and 5 bases from J; bases unmatched to any gene: 12. CDR3: CASSSRPGTGRDEQYF. The CDR3 DNA reads TGTGCCAGTAGTAGTCGTCCCGGGACAGGGAGGGACGAGCAGTACTTC.

This chain links TRBV6-2 or TRBV6-3 with TRBJ2-3; TRBD2 might be the D (6 bases). V gave up 3 bases and J gave up 5 bases, with 18 bases separating them. The CDR3 runs 16 residues. Germline values: CDR1 MNHEY, CDR2 SVGEGT. In nucleotides, the CDR3 is TGTGCCAGCAGTTATGGGAGCGGCGGGGTTGGAGATACGCAGTATTTT. Amino acid sequence: CASSYGSGGVGDTQYF.

The rearrangement links TRBV14 to TRBJ2-7; D is unclear. CDR3 length: 14 amino acids. CDR1 and CDR2 from the germline V gene are SGHDN and FVKESK. Trimming took 4 bases from V and 3 from J, leaving 13 bases between them. Here the CDR3 reads CASSPTGKFYEQYF. The CDR3 nucleotides are TGTGCCAGCAGCCCGACGGGTAAATTCTACGAGCAGTACTTC.

A single count supports this clone. V gene TRBV5-4 combines with J gene TRBJ2-1; 9 bases match TRBD1. J lost 10 bases, V lost 4 bases, and 18 bases had no gene match. This CDR3 contains 17 residues. Germline V gene data show CDR1 as SGHNT and CDR2 as YYREEE (reference sequence). CDR3 nucleotides: TGTGCCAGCAGCCCCCTGGGCGGGACAGGGATAGCAAGCGAGCAGTTCTTC. Encoded protein: CASSPLGGTGIASEQFF. The whole variable domain, remainder taken from reference TRBV5-4 and TRBJ2-1, is ETGVTQSPTHLIKTRGQQVTLRCSSQSGHNTVSWYQQALGQGPQFIFQYYREEENGRGNFPPRFSGLQFPNYSSELNVNALELDDSALYLCASSPLGGTGIASEQFFGPGTRLTVL.

The rearrangement uses TRBV7-2 and TRBJ2-7, with a tentative D call TRBD1 (6 bases). CDR3 length equals 15 residues. Per germline, CDR1 SGHTA and CDR2 FQGNSA. Trimming took off 1 base at V and 0 bases at J, with 10 bases between the two ends. The DNA for the CDR3 is TGTGCCAGCAGCTTAGTCGCGGACAGCTCCTACGAGCAGTACTTC. Protein: CASSLVADSSYEQYF.

The chain couples TRBV5-1 to TRBJ2-5, with D possibly being TRBD2 (6 bases). Germline CDR1 SGHRS, CDR2 YFSETQ. Trimming shortened V by 5 bases and J by 2 bases, and 19 bases separated the two germline ends. The CDR3 contains 16 residues. CDR3 DNA sequence: TGCGCCAGCAGTAACCGGGATCAGGGAGGACAAGAGACCCAGTACTTC. Translating it yields CASSNRDQGGQETQYF.

This chain connects TRBV6-5 to TRBJ1-1; D possibly corresponds to TRBD1 (5 bases). The CDR3 is 11 residues long. Germline loops: CDR1 MNHEY, CDR2 SVGAGI. V was cut by 11 bases and J by 5 bases, with 12 bases left in between. CDR3 loop: CAGTGGTEAFF. The CDR3 coding sequence is TGTGCCGGAACCGGGGGGACTGAAGCTTTCTTT.

The V and J genes are TRBV7-2 and TRBJ1-3, with TRBD1 as a possible D gene (5 bases). The CDR3 extends over 14 amino acids. In germline, CDR1 is SGHTA, CDR2 FQGNSA. Trimming shortened V by 5 bases and J by 4 bases, and 12 bases separated the two germline ends. Written as DNA, the CDR3 is TGTGCCAGCAGCCAAGGGGCGCCCGGAAACACCATATATTTT. This sequence encodes CASSQGAPGNTIYF.

CDR3 amino acids: CASSLSSNYSPLHF. The CDR3 DNA follows: TGTGCCAGCAGCTTGAGTAGCAACTATTCACCCCTCCACTTT. The rearrangement links TRBV28 to TRBJ1-6; D gene unclear. CDR3 length: 14 residues. CDR1 is MDHEN, CDR2 SYDVKM, per germline. With 6 bases removed from V and 8 bases from J, the gap between germline ends came to 14 bases.

This clone was seen a few times. This chain joins TRBV11-2 and TRBJ1-6; 7 bases match TRBD1. Germline V gene sequence: CDR1 SGHAT, CDR2 FQNNGV. V shed 6 bases and J 7 bases; nucleotides not matched to a gene: 6. The CDR3 has 14 residues. CDR3 in DNA: TGTGCCAGCAGAGAACAGGGGCAGAATTCACCCCTCCACTTT. Translation gives CASREQGQNSPLHF.

This chain links TRBV4-1 with TRBJ1-1; 10 nucleotides agree with TRBD1. Trimming cost V 4 bases and J 13 bases; bases outside gene matches: 15. The CDR3 length is 15 residues. From germline, CDR1 is MGHRA and CDR2 YSYEKL. CDR3 DNA sequence: TGCGCCAGCAGCCTTTCGGACAGGGGGGCCCCGCGAGGTTTCTTT. Translated: CASSLSDRGAPRGFF.

CDR3 sequence reads: CASSLLVQETQYF. CDR3 in DNA: TGTGCCAGCAGCTTGCTAGTCCAAGAGACCCAGTACTTC. This rearrangement joins TRBV5-4 to TRBJ2-5; D gene unclear. Germline-derived CDR1 and CDR2 are SGHNT and YYREEE (reference sequence). The CDR3 consists of 13 residues. V gave up 1 base and J gave up 1 base, with 5 bases separating them.

The chain uses TRBV7-2 and TRBJ1-5; D might be TRBD1 (5 bases). Germline CDR1 and CDR2: SGHTA and FQGNSA. With 3 bases removed from V and 7 bases from J, the gap between germline ends came to 13 bases. This CDR3 spans 14 amino acids. The CDR3 reads CASSFLGLSQPQHF. The CDR3 DNA reads TGTGCCAGCAGCTTTCTGGGGCTGAGCCAGCCCCAGCATTTT. Combining the CDR3 with reference TRBV7-2 and TRBJ1-5 gives the whole variable domain GAGVSQSPSNKVTEKGKDVELRCDPISGHTALYWYRQSLGQGLEFLIYFQGNSAPDKSGLPSDRFSAERTGGSVSTLTIQRTQQEDSAVYLCASSFLGLSQPQHFGDGTRLSIL.

The J gene is TRBJ2-1, the V gene TRBV5-1; 7 bases line up with TRBD2. Looked up from germline, CDR1 is SGHRS and CDR2 is YFSETQ. The V and J ends lost 4 bases and 0 bases, in that order; junction bases with no gene match: 10. The CDR3 length is 17 residues. The CDR3 is CASSRFEAGSSYNEQFF. The CDR3 DNA reads TGCGCCAGCAGCCGATTCGAAGCGGGGAGCTCCTACAATGAGCAGTTCTTC.